This T cell receptor (beta chain) is drawn from a study of breast tumors, draining lymph nodes, adjacent tissues. Study-wide points: The lymph node origin of tumor T cells was framed as consistent with a hypothesis, not demonstrated. Most tumor T cells seemingly derive from lymph node, then expand in tumor.

V lost 4 bases and J 2 bases, leaving 15 bases between the germline ends. Germline CDR1 and CDR2: MGHRA and YSYEKL. The CDR3 length is 15 residues. Breast cancer patients provided tissue from their axillary draining lymph nodes. TCRdb called the multiplex PCR reads again in MiXCR, with one record for every CDR3 protein. This sample yields under 350,000 distinct CDR3 sequences, of which over 30% are seen a single time; 0.85% to 1.2% belongs to the top ten. In its sample, this clonotype was seen many times. Its antigen is not identified. The source is a female donor with breast cancer. Some clones in this sample may be carry-over from other donors' samples. Sequencing was performed on axillary lymph node tissue. The rearrangement links TRBV4-1 to TRBJ2-7, with D possibly being TRBD2 (5 bases). For the CDR3, the DNA is TGCGCCAGCAGCCGACTAAAAGAAGCGGCCTACGAGCAGTACTTC. It translates to CASSRLKEAAYEQYF.